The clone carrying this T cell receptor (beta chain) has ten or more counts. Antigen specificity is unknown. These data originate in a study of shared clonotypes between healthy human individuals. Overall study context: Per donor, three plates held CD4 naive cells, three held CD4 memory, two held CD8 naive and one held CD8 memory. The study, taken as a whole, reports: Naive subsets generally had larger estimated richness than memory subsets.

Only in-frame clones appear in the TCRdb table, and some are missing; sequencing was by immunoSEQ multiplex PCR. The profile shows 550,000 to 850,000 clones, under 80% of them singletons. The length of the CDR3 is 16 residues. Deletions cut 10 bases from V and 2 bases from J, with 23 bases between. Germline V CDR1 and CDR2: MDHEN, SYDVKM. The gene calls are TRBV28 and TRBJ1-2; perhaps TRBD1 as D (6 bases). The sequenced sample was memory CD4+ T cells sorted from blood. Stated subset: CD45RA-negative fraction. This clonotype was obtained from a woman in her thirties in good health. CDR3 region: CATASPGGQRNYGYTF. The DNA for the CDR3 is TGTGCCACCGCGTCCCCGGGGGGACAAAGGAACTATGGCTACACCTTC.